The next 24 T cell receptor beta chains were all read from a single sample in a study of Graves' ophthalmopathy and Graves' hyperthyroidism listed by TCRdb under 2018. Sequenced on an Illumina HiSeq 2000. For repertoire sequencing, TCR beta CDR3 regions were amplified from RNA transcripts. HTBI primers and the Qiagen OneStep RT-PCR kit were used in a first-round RT-PCR, which was followed by a second-round multiplex PCR, size selection and purification. The public reads were quality trimmed at Q25 with fastp and then assembled into clones with MiXCR by TCRdb, keeping productive beta chains. Rows are combined by CDR3 protein, so each entry shows the most common genes and DNA. This sample holds some 200,000 distinct CDR3 sequences; approximately 28% were observed only once. The ten largest clones represent around 9.8% of the sample. The sequenced material came from peripheral blood. The source of these receptors is a man in his forties or fifties with Graves' ophthalmopathy. Donor details come from another sample of the same person, matched by shared clones.

This clonotype has a count of ten or more. The chain combines TRBV12-3 or TRBV12-4 with TRBJ1-4; D may be TRBD1 (5 bases). Trimming pared 7 bases from V and 2 bases from J, leaving 14 bases between. This CDR3 is 15 amino acids long. CDR3 region: CASTQARVTNEKLFF. The CDR3, as DNA: TGTGCCAGCACCCAAGCCAGGGTTACTAATGAAAAACTGTTTTTT.

Ten or more counts support this clonotype. The chain links TRBV29-1 to TRBJ1-1; D remains unclear. CDR1 and CDR2 (germline): SQVTM, ANQGSEA. The CDR3 loop spans 11 amino acids. The ends were cut back, 4 bases at V and 8 bases at J, with 11 bases in the middle. CDR3 in DNA: TGCAGCGTTGGCTCTCAGGCCGAAGCTTTCTTT. This encodes CSVGSQAEAFF.

The chain carries TRBV6-2 or TRBV6-3 and TRBJ2-7, with TRBD1 identical over 7 bases. The CDR3 has 15 residues. CDR1 is MNHEY, CDR2 SVGEGT, per germline. J gave up 0 bases and V 2 bases, and 4 bases lay outside the gene matches. CDR3 region: CASSYLDRASYEQYF. The CDR3 region has the DNA TGTGCCAGCAGTTACCTCGACAGGGCCTCCTACGAGCAGTACTTC.

Many counts were recorded for this clonotype. The rearrangement links TRBV10-3 to TRBJ1-5; weak D call: TRBD1 (5 bases). The germline V gene encodes CDR1 ENHRY and CDR2 SYGVKD. V was shortened by 10 bases and J by 4 bases, with 14 bases between the two germline ends. The CDR3 totals 13 residues. CDR3 nucleotides: TGTGCCACAGTGGCAGGGCTAAATCAGCCCCAGCATTTT. Its translation is CATVAGLNQPQHF.

CDR3 amino acids: CASTVNNQPQHF. Here the CDR3 DNA reads TGTGCCAGCACAGTTAACAATCAGCCCCAGCATTTT. The V and J genes are TRBV28 and TRBJ1-5; D uncertain. There are 12 residues in the CDR3. CDR1 is MDHEN and CDR2 is SYDVKM in the germline V gene. Trimming removed 7 bases at V and 3 bases at J, with 7 bases between.

This clonotype was recorded at least ten times. The rearrangement joins TRBV29-1 to TRBJ1-1; 8 positions match TRBD1. The CDR3 is made up of 14 amino acids. The germline V gene encodes CDR1 SQVTM and CDR2 ANQGSEA. The junction had 8 bases not matched to a gene; V was cut back by 7 bases and J by 1 base. As DNA, the CDR3 is TGCAGCGCCAGCGATCAGGGGGCGAACACTGAAGCTTTCTTT. Amino acid sequence: CSASDQGANTEAFF.

This clonotype has at least ten counts. The chain uses TRBV7-8 and TRBJ2-7; 7 bases are shared with TRBD1. V lost 3 bases, J lost 0 bases, and 5 bases stayed unmatched. Germline-derived CDR1 and CDR2 are SGHVS and FQNEAQ. The CDR3 runs 15 residues. The CDR3 DNA reads as TGTGCCAGCAGCTTTTCGACAGGGTACTCCTACGAGCAGTACTTC. Translating gives CASSFSTGYSYEQYF.

This clonotype occurred many times. The CDR3 protein is CASTNRDRGQPQHF. CDR3 sequence (DNA): TGTGCCAGCACCAACAGGGACAGGGGTCAGCCCCAGCATTTT. The chain recombines TRBV6-1 with TRBJ1-5; 10 bases are shared with TRBD1. This CDR3 is 14 amino acids long. Germline V gene lookup returns CDR1 MNHNS and CDR2 SASEGT. J lost 6 bases, V lost 7 bases, and 6 bases had no gene match.

There are many counts of this clonotype. This chain connects TRBV6-5 to TRBJ1-5; D uncertain. There are 14 residues in the CDR3. Trimming left V 2 bases short and J 3 bases short, with 8 bases between. Germline CDR1 and CDR2: MNHEY and SVGAGI. This chain's CDR3 is CASSYRQVNQPQHF. DNA for the CDR3: TGTGCCAGCAGTTACCGGCAGGTCAATCAGCCCCAGCATTTT.

Ten or more counts support this clonotype. The chain employs TRBV7-2 and TRBJ2-7, with D hard to call. The CDR3 loop spans 16 amino acids. Germline CDR1 and CDR2: SGHTA and FQGNSA. Trimming took 7 bases from V and 0 from J, leaving 19 bases between them. The CDR3 region has the DNA TGTGCCAGCACCGGAGACGAAACGTGGAGCTCCTACGAGCAGTACTTC. It yields the protein CASTGDETWSSYEQYF.

This clonotype was counted at least ten times. V gene TRBV6-5 combines with J gene TRBJ1-1, with 7 positions matching TRBD1. There are 16 residues in the CDR3. V lost 6 bases, J lost 0 bases, and 10 bases stayed unmatched. Germline assignment: CDR1 MNHEY and CDR2 SVGAGI. The CDR3 spells CASRVQGNLVNTEAFF. CDR3 sequence (DNA): TGTGCCAGCAGGGTACAGGGGAATCTCGTGAACACTGAAGCTTTCTTT.

This clonotype was seen many times. This chain joins TRBV5-1 and TRBJ1-5; a weak D match, TRBD1 (5 bases). This CDR3 has 16 amino acids. In germline, CDR1 is SGHRS, CDR2 YFSETQ. Between the trimmed V and J ends, which lost 4 bases and 3 bases, there was a span of 17 bases. The CDR3 DNA reads TGCGCCAGCAGCCCAGGAGGGACGGGTCACAATCAGCCCCAGCATTTT. Amino acid sequence: CASSPGGTGHNQPQHF.

The V call is TRBV5-1, the J call TRBJ2-5; 7 nucleotides line up with TRBD1. The germline CDR1 and CDR2 sequences are SGHRS and YFSETQ. The CDR3 has 12 amino acids. V shed 4 bases and J 11 bases; nucleotides not matched to a gene: 8. CDR3 in amino acids: CASSLQGVTQYF. CDR3 DNA sequence: TGCGCCAGCAGCCTCCAGGGGGTAACACAGTACTTC.

The chain combines TRBV6-2 or TRBV6-3 with TRBJ1-1; 7 bases are a match to TRBD1. The CDR3 runs 16 residues. Trimming cost V 0 bases and J 11 bases; bases outside gene matches: 15. Germline V lookup: CDR1 MNHEY, CDR2 SVGEGT. CDR3 nucleotide sequence: TGTGCCAGCAGTTACTCGAATGAGGGGGCGCAGCTTGTGGCTTTCTTT. It specifies CASSYSNEGAQLVAFF.

V gene TRBV28 combines with J gene TRBJ1-5; the D is unclear. CDR1 MDHEN and CDR2 SYDVKM come from the germline V gene. Trimming stripped 3 bases from V and 0 bases from J, with 9 bases between. The CDR3 is 15 amino acids. The CDR3 protein is CASSFFGISNQPQHF. CDR3 nucleotides: TGTGCCAGCAGTTTTTTCGGGATTAGCAATCAGCCCCAGCATTTT.

The V call is TRBV19, the J call TRBJ2-5; 7 bases line up with TRBD2. The CDR3 is made up of 13 amino acids. The germline V gene has CDR1 LNHDA and CDR2 SQIVND (reference sequence). Trimming at V came to 8 bases and at J to 5 bases, leaving 8 bases not matched to a gene. The CDR3 reads CASSGLMDETQYF. The CDR3 DNA is TGTGCCAGTTCGGGACTAATGGACGAGACCCAGTACTTC.

This clonotype was counted many times. The chain uses TRBV28 and TRBJ2-5; possible D gene TRBD2, 5 bases. The CDR3 length is 13 residues. CDR1 is MDHEN, CDR2 SYDVKM, per germline. V lost 7 bases and J lost 3, with 12 bases in between. CDR3 sequence reads: CASTLAGEETQYF. CDR3 DNA sequence: TGTGCCAGCACTCTGGCGGGTGAAGAGACCCAGTACTTC.

Only a few counts were recorded for this clonotype. The chain couples TRBV24-1 to TRBJ1-1; tentatively, D is TRBD1 (6 bases). Germline values: CDR1 KGHDR, CDR2 SFDVKD. V shed 7 bases and J shed 4 bases, with 12 bases lying between them. The CDR3 runs 13 residues. CDR3 amino acids: CATSKGGTTEAFF. CDR3 bases: TGTGCCACCAGCAAAGGGGGGACCACTGAAGCTTTCTTT.

This clonotype was recorded many times. The J gene is TRBJ2-7, the V gene TRBV29-1; the D gene is possibly TRBD1 (7 bases). The V end was cut by 1 base, the J end by 3 bases, with 19 bases between. Germline V lookup: CDR1 SQVTM, CDR2 ANQGSEA. The CDR3 has 16 amino acids. This CDR3 reads CSVEGSGDRADYEQYF. The CDR3 region has the DNA TGCAGCGTTGAAGGGTCGGGAGACAGGGCGGACTACGAGCAGTACTTC.

CDR3 residues: CASSVLGVSSNTEAFF. DNA for the CDR3: TGTGCCAGCAGCGTGCTAGGAGTCAGCTCGAACACTGAAGCTTTCTTT. This chain uses TRBV11-2 with TRBJ1-1, with unresolved D. V lost 5 bases to trimming and J lost 1 base, with 17 bases between them. Germline CDR1 SGHAT, CDR2 FQNNGV. The length of the CDR3 is 16 residues.

The chain employs TRBV6-1 and TRBJ2-7, with 10 bases aligning to TRBD1. V was pared by 8 bases and J by 1 base, with 11 bases of the junction left unmatched. The CDR3 loop spans 16 amino acids. From germline, CDR1 is MNHNS and CDR2 SASEGT. The CDR3 DNA follows: TGTGCCAGCGGCATAACCCGGGACAGGGGATCCTACGAGCAGTACTTC. This gives the protein CASGITRDRGSYEQYF.

The CDR3 protein is CASRTRDRLHTEAFF. CDR3 nucleotide sequence: TGTGCCAGCAGGACGAGGGACAGACTCCACACTGAAGCTTTCTTT. The gene calls are TRBV12-3 or TRBV12-4 and TRBJ1-1, with 7 bases matching TRBD1. The CDR3 runs 15 residues. V gave up 6 bases and J gave up 3 bases; unmatched junction bases: 10.

V usage is TRBV12-3 or TRBV12-4 and J usage is TRBJ1-5; the match to TRBD1 covers 8 bases. The CDR3 loop spans 14 amino acids. V was pared by 6 bases and J by 3 bases, with 4 bases of the junction left unmatched. DNA for the CDR3: TGTGCCAGCAGATTTCAGGGGGCCAATCAGCCCCAGCATTTT. Protein: CASRFQGANQPQHF.

This clonotype was recorded many times. V gene TRBV12-3 or TRBV12-4 combines with J gene TRBJ2-5, with D tentatively TRBD1 or TRBD2 (5 bases each). V lost 6 bases, J lost 0 bases, and 14 bases lay in between. The CDR3 sequence is 15 residues long. The CDR3 protein is CASSPAGANQETQYF. The CDR3 DNA reads TGTGCCAGCAGCCCCGCCGGGGCGAACCAAGAGACCCAGTACTTC.